This T cell receptor beta chain was profiled in a study of blood T cell repertoires in COVID-19. Study at large: PBMCs, B-cell-depleted T cells, or T cells provided the cDNA or gDNA that made up the material.

This clone was detected only a few times. Original data processing: Counts of nucleated cells, estimated from reference gene primer amplification, were obtained. TCRdb's copy holds only in-frame clones and misses some; the assay was immunoSEQ multiplex PCR. V, J and clone size derive from that table, while D and trimming were established from the DNA sequence. The sample shows about 140,000 clones, about 80% of them seen only once. Unmatched junction bases numbered 10, after V lost 2 bases and J lost 7 bases. The V gene's germline CDR1 is SGHVS and CDR2 FQNEAQ. This CDR3 has 15 amino acids. The specimen sequenced was peripheral blood. The source is a woman in her sixties with acute or convalescent COVID-19. J is TRBJ2-7 and V is TRBV7-8; TRBD2 matches at 8 bases. CDR3 loop: CASSLTGTRLREQYF. CDR3 sequence (DNA): TGTGCCAGCAGCTTAACCGGGACTAGGCTCAGGGAGCAGTACTTC.